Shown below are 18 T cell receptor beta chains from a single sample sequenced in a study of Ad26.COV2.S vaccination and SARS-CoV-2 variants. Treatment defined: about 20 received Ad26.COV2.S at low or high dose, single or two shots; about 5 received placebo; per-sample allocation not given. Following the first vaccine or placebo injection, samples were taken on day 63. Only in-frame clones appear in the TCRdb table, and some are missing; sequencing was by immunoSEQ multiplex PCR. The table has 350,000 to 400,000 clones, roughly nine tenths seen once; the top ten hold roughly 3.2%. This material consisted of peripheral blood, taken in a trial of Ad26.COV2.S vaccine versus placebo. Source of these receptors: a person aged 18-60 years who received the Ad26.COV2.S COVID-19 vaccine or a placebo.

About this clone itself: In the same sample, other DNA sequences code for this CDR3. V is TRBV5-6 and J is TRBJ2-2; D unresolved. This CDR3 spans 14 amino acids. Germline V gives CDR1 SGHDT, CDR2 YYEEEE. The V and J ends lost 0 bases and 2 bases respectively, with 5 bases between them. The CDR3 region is CASSLAGNTGELFF. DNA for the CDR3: TGTGCCAGCAGCTTGGCTGGTAACACCGGGGAGCTGTTTTTT.

CDR3 DNA: TGTGCCAGCAGCTTAGGCCAGAGCCCCTACAATGAGCAGTTCTTC. It translates to CASSLGQSPYNEQFF. This chain joins TRBV11-2 and TRBJ2-1; D uncertain. Trimming removed 1 base at V and 2 bases at J, with 9 bases between. Germline V gene lookup returns CDR1 SGHAT and CDR2 FQNNGV. The CDR3 is 15 residues long.

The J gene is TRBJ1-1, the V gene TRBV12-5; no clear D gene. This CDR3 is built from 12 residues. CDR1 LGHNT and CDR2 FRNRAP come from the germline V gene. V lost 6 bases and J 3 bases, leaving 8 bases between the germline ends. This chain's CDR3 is CASGPTYTEAFF. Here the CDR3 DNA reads TGTGCTAGTGGACCGACATACACTGAAGCTTTCTTT.

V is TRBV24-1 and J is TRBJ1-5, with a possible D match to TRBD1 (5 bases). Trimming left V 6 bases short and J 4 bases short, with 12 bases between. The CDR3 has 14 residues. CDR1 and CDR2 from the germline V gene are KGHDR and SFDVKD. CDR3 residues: CATSPGWGNQPQHF. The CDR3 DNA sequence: TGTGCCACCAGTCCTGGGTGGGGGAATCAGCCCCAGCATTTT.

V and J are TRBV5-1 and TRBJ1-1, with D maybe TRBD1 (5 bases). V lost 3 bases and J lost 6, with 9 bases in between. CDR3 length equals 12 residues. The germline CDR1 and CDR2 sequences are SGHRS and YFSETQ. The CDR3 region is CASSSAGPEAFF. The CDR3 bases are TGCGCCAGCAGCTCTGCAGGGCCTGAAGCTTTCTTT.

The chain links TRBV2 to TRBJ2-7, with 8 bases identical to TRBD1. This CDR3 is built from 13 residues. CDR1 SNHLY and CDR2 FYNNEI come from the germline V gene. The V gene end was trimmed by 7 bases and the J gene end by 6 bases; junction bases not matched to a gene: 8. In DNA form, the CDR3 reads TGTGCCAGCACGAACAGGGGGAGTGGCGAGCAGTACTTC. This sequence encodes CASTNRGSGEQYF.

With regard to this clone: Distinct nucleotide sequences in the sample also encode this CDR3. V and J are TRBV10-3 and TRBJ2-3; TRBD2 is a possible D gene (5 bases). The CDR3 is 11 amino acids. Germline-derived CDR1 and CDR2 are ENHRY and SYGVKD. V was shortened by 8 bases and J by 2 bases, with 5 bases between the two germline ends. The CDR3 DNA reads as TGTGCCATCCGGGACACAGATACGCAGTATTTT. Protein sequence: CAIRDTDTQYF.

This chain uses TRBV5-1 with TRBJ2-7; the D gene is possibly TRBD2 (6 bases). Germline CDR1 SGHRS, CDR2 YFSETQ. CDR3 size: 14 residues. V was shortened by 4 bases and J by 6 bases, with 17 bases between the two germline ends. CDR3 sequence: CASSPDGLEGEQYF. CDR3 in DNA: TGCGCCAGCAGCCCGGACGGTTTGGAGGGCGAGCAGTACTTC.

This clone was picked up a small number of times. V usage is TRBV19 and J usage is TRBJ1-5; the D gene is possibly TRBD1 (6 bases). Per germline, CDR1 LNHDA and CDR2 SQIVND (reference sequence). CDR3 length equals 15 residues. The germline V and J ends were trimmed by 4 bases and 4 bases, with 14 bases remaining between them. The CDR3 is CASSTMDSGNQPQHF. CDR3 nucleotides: TGTGCCAGTAGTACCATGGACAGCGGGAATCAGCCCCAGCATTTT.

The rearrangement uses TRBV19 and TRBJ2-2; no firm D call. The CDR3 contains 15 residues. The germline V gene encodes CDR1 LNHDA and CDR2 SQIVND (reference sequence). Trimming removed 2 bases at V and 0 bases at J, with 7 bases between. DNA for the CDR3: TGTGCCAGTAGTATAAGGAGTTCGAACACCGGGGAGCTGTTTTTT. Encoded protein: CASSIRSSNTGELFF.

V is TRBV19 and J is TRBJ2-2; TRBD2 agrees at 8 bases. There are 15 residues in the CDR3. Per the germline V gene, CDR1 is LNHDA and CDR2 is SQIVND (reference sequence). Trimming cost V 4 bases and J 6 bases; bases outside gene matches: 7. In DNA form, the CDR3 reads TGTGCCAGTAGTACCGGGGGACTAGTAGCCGGGGAGCTGTTTTTT. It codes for CASSTGGLVAGELFF.

CDR3: CASLLTGGNTEAFF. CDR3 bases: TGTGCCAGCCTCCTCACAGGGGGCAACACTGAAGCTTTCTTT. This sequence joins TRBV6-6 and TRBJ1-1, with 9 bases fitting TRBD1. After removal of 8 bases from V and 2 bases from J, the junction contained 6 bases not matched to a gene. The CDR3 covers 14 residues. Germline CDR1 and CDR2: MNHNY and SVGAGI (reference sequence).

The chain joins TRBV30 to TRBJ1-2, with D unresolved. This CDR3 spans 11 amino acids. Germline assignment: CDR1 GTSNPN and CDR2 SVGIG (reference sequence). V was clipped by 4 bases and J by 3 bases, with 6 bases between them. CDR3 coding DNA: TGTGCCTGGACTAGCCACTATGGCTACACCTTC. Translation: CAWTSHYGYTF.

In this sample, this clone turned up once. This chain's CDR3 is CASWTTGRTEAFF. The CDR3 region has the DNA TGTGCCAGCTGGACGACAGGGCGCACTGAAGCTTTCTTT. The V gene is TRBV6-5, the J gene TRBJ1-1; 7 bases agree with TRBD1. V was pared by 8 bases and J by 4 bases, with 7 bases of the junction left unmatched. This CDR3 is built from 13 residues. CDR1 MNHEY and CDR2 SVGAGI come from the germline V gene.

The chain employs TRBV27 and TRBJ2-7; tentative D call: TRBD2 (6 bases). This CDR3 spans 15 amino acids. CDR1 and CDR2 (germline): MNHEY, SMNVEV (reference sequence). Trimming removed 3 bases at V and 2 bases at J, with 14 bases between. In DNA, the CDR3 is TGTGCCAGCAGTTTGGTTTCGGCGGGGCCCTACGAGCAGTACTTC. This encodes CASSLVSAGPYEQYF.

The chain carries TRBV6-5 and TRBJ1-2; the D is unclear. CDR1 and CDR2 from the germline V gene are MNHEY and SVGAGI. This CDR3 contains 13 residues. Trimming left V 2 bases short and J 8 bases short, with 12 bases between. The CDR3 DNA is TGTGCCAGCAGTTACACCTCCGCAGGAGGCTACACCTTC. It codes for CASSYTSAGGYTF.

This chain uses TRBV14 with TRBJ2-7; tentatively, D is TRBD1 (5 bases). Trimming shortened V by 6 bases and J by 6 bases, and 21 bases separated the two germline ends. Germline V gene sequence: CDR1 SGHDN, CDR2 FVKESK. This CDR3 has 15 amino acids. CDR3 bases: TGTGCCAGCAGTTCAACCAGGGCCCTCGCGAGCGAGCAGTACTTC. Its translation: CASSSTRALASEQYF. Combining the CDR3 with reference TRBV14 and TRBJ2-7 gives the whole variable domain EAGVTQFPSHSVIEKGQTVTLRCDPISGHDNLYWYRRVMGKEIKFLLHFVKESKQDESGMPNNRFLAERTGGTYSTLKVQPAELEDSGVYFCASSSTRALASEQYFGPGTRLTVT.

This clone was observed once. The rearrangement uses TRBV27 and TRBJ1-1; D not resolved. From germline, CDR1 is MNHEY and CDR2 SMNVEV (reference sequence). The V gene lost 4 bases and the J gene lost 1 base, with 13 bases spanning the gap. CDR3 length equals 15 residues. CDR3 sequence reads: CASSYVGLQNTEAFF. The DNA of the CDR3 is TGTGCCAGCAGTTATGTCGGTTTGCAGAACACTGAAGCTTTCTTT.